The rows below give T cell receptor beta chains drawn from one sample of a study of blood T cell repertoires in COVID-19. The table came from immunoSEQ multiplex PCR; TCRdb's copy has only in-frame clones and leaves some out. This table has about 150,000 clones, roughly three quarters appearing once. Sequenced: PBMCs or T cells enriched from blood (not recorded which). These receptors originate from a woman aged 45-59 years who had recovered from COVID-19. Both conserved end residues are part of each CDR3. A D gene is named only where the DNA matches it firmly.

>TRBD1|TRBJ2-7|TRBV18
CASSPRTGKYEQYF
>NA|TRBJ1-6|TRBV5-6
CASSLPGNNSPLHF
>NA|TRBJ1-1|TRBV24-1
CATSGNTEAFF
>NA|TRBJ1-5|TRBV18
CASSTMGQGGQPQHF
>NA|TRBJ2-7|TRBV4-1
CASSDESRQPRSYEQYF
>TRBD1|TRBJ1-4|TRBV27
CASSAGGRNEKLFF
>TRBD1|TRBJ1-5|TRBV19
CASSTPGQGRYNQPQHF
>NA|TRBJ1-4|TRBV6-5
CASSYSRGGNEKLFF
>NA|TRBJ1-2|TRBV5-1
CASSLESAGHGYTF
>NA|TRBJ2-3|TRBV5-5
CASSSGMRTDTQYF
>TRBD1|TRBJ2-7|TRBV5-4
CASSLEVTGYEQYF
>TRBD2|TRBJ2-2|TRBV11-2
CASSLVISGGYTGELFF
>TRBD1|TRBJ1-1|TRBV5-1
CASSLAGTGSAAFF
>TRBD1|TRBJ2-1|TRBV11-2
CASSLDFTSWDRGLDNEQFF
>NA|TRBJ1-5|TRBV7-2
CASSLVNGGRQPQHF
>TRBD1|TRBJ2-7|TRBV5-8
CASSFYPGTGSSLEQYF
>TRBD2|TRBJ2-5|TRBV10-3
CAISPGGRETQYF
>NA|TRBJ1-2|TRBV3-1/TRBV3-2
CASSQTGGRGYTF
>TRBD1|TRBJ2-1|TRBV6-5
CASSYLTGDLDEQFF
>NA|TRBJ1-1|TRBV15
CATRFAGSTEAFF
>TRBD1|TRBJ1-6|TRBV7-6
CASSKDRGDSPLHF
>TRBD1|TRBJ1-1|TRBV29-1
CSVADRAGTEAFF